What follows are 24 T cell receptor beta chains derived from one specimen sequenced in a study of T cell responses to AZD1222 COVID-19 vaccine. TCRdb's copy holds only in-frame clones and misses some; the assay was immunoSEQ multiplex PCR. Of approximately 130,000 clones listed, about 90% are singletons. Source: peripheral blood, taken on day 0 of AZD1222 vaccination. The receptor source for this set is an adult in good health.

The rearrangement links TRBV6-4 to TRBJ2-3; no clear D gene. The CDR3 contains 13 residues. Germline V lookup: CDR1 MRHNA, CDR2 SNTAGT. V dropped 2 bases and J dropped 6 bases, with 9 bases sitting between them. The CDR3 reads CASSDRPEDTQYF. CDR3 DNA: TGTGCCAGCAGTGACCGCCCCGAGGATACGCAGTATTTT.

Of note for this clone: The same CDR3 arises from other DNA sequences in this sample as well. The J gene is TRBJ2-2, the V gene TRBV5-1; no clear D gene. The germline V gene encodes CDR1 SGHRS and CDR2 YFSETQ. The length of the CDR3 is 13 residues. V was cut by 0 bases and J by 4 bases, with 4 bases left in between. DNA of the CDR3: TGCGCCAGCAGCTTGGAGCGCACCGGGGAGCTGTTTTTT. It specifies CASSLERTGELFF. Filled out from reference TRBV5-1 and TRBJ2-2, the complete variable domain reads KAGVTQTPRYLIKTRGQQVTLSCSPISGHRSVSWYQQTPGQGLQFLFEYFSETQRNKGNFPGRFSGRQFSNSRSEMNVSTLELGDSALYLCASSLERTGELFFGEGSRLTVL.

The J gene is TRBJ2-2, the V gene TRBV24-1, with a tentative D call TRBD1 (5 bases). The germline V gene has CDR1 KGHDR and CDR2 SFDVKD. The CDR3 contains 14 residues. V lost 7 bases and J lost 1, with 9 bases in between. CDR3 sequence reads: CATRDNLNTGELFF. The CDR3 DNA reads TGTGCCACCAGGGACAACTTGAACACCGGGGAGCTGTTTTTT.

The V gene is TRBV6-1, the J gene TRBJ2-7, with 8 nucleotides matching TRBD2. This CDR3 spans 14 amino acids. CDR1 is MNHNS, CDR2 SASEGT, per germline. The V segment lost 1 base and the J segment 5 bases; nucleotides outside the gene matches: 4. Written as DNA, the CDR3 is TGTGCCAGCAGTGAAGGCGGACTAGCAAACGAGCAGTACTTC. Protein product: CASSEGGLANEQYF.

The V and J genes are TRBV7-9 and TRBJ2-7; D is undetermined. This CDR3 comprises 12 residues. Germline assignment: CDR1 SEHNR and CDR2 FQNEAQ (reference sequence). V lost 4 bases to trimming and J lost 1 base, with 5 bases between them. CDR3 sequence: CASSWESYEQYF. CDR3 in DNA: TGTGCCAGCAGCTGGGAATCCTACGAGCAGTACTTC.

The rearrangement joins TRBV2 to TRBJ2-1; 14 bases line up with TRBD2. The CDR3 totals 18 residues. The ends lost 6 bases at V and 3 bases at J; junction bases unmatched: 10. Germline V gene sequence: CDR1 SNHLY, CDR2 FYNNEI. The CDR3 here is CASSKEGTSGRVYNEQFF. For the CDR3, the DNA is TGTGCCAGCAGCAAAGAAGGGACTAGCGGGAGAGTCTACAATGAGCAGTTCTTC.

The chain carries TRBV7-9 and TRBJ2-3; 9 bases are a match to TRBD2. This CDR3 contains 16 residues. V lost 5 bases and J lost 1; bases outside the gene matches: 7. The germline V gene has CDR1 SEHNR and CDR2 FQNEAQ (reference sequence). The CDR3 reads CASSRPSGIGTDTQYF. CDR3 in DNA: TGTGCCAGCAGCCGCCCTAGCGGGATCGGCACAGATACGCAGTATTTT.

Turning to this clone: The junction differs from germline at one of its ends, possibly a read error. The V call is TRBV7-3, the J call TRBJ2-7; 9 positions match TRBD2. This CDR3 region has 15 residues. The germline CDR1 and CDR2 sequences are SGHTA and FQGTGA. The DNA for the CDR3 is TGTGCCAGCAGCCCGACCGGGACTAGCTCCGACGAGCAGTACTTC. Its translation: CASSPTGTSSDEQYF.

The rearrangement links TRBV19 to TRBJ2-3; the D is unclear. V lost 3 bases, J lost 5 bases, and 12 bases lay in between. The CDR3 is 14 residues long. Per the germline V gene, CDR1 is LNHDA and CDR2 is SQIVND (reference sequence). As DNA, the CDR3 is TGTGCCAGTAGTATTCTACTGACCGGAGATACGCAGTATTTT. Its translation: CASSILLTGDTQYF. Supplemented by reference TRBV19 and TRBJ2-3, the full variable domain reads DGGITQSPKYLFRKEGQNVTLSCEQNLNHDAMYWYRQDPGQGLRLIYYSQIVNDFQKGDIAEGYSVSREKKESFPLTVTSAQKNPTAFYLCASSILLTGDTQYFGPGTRLTVL.

The V and J genes are TRBV29-1 and TRBJ1-2; a weak D match, TRBD1 (6 bases). CDR1 SQVTM and CDR2 ANQGSEA come from the germline V gene. The CDR3 consists of 13 residues. Trimming stripped 2 bases from V and 4 bases from J, with 11 bases between. This CDR3 reads CSVESRGRYGYTF. In DNA form, the CDR3 reads TGCAGCGTTGAATCCCGGGGGCGCTATGGCTACACCTTC.

The chain joins TRBV28 to TRBJ1-6; D possibly corresponds to TRBD1 (6 bases). This CDR3 region has 16 residues. Germline-derived CDR1 and CDR2 are MDHEN and SYDVKM. V was clipped by 7 bases and J by 12 bases, with 25 bases between them. CDR3 nucleotide sequence: TGTGCCAGCACCCAGGTACAGGGACCCCTTCTTCAACCCCTCCACTTT. This encodes CASTQVQGPLLQPLHF.

V gene TRBV6-4 combines with J gene TRBJ2-3, with 13 bases that match TRBD2. The CDR3 runs to 16 residues. Germline V gene data show CDR1 as MRHNA and CDR2 as SNTAGT. V shed 4 bases and J 5 bases; nucleotides not matched to a gene: 6. The CDR3 DNA reads as TGTGCCAGCAGTGCACTAGCGGGAGGGCCCGAAGATACGCAGTATTTT. Protein sequence: CASSALAGGPEDTQYF.

The genes are TRBV6-5 and TRBJ1-5, with 9 bases fitting TRBD1. From germline, CDR1 is MNHEY and CDR2 SVGAGI. J gave up 9 bases and V 6 bases, and 12 bases lay outside the gene matches. This CDR3 is 15 amino acids long. This CDR3 reads CASSWGQGDVRPQHF. CDR3 nucleotides: TGTGCCAGCAGCTGGGGACAGGGTGATGTCAGGCCCCAGCATTTT.

The V call is TRBV30, the J call TRBJ1-2; D is undetermined. There are 10 residues in the CDR3. Germline V gene lookup returns CDR1 GTSNPN and CDR2 SVGIG (reference sequence). V was trimmed by 8 bases and J by 2 bases, leaving 6 bases between them. The CDR3 DNA follows: TGTGCCCTGCAGAACTATGGCTACACCTTC. It encodes CALQNYGYTF.

The gene calls are TRBV10-3 and TRBJ1-2; 10 nucleotides line up with TRBD1. The V segment lost 6 bases and the J segment 4 bases; nucleotides outside the gene matches: 11. The CDR3 has 16 amino acids. CDR1 ENHRY and CDR2 SYGVKD come from the germline V gene. CDR3 residues: CAIRLHAGQGIYGYTF. The CDR3 DNA reads TGTGCCATCAGATTACACGCGGGACAGGGGATCTATGGCTACACCTTC.

V gene TRBV3-1 (or the pseudogene TRBV3-2) combines with J gene TRBJ2-4; no reliable D call. The CDR3 runs to 17 residues. Trimming took 4 bases from V and 7 from J, leaving 23 bases between them. Germline V gene data show CDR1 as LGHDT and CDR2 as YNNKEL (reference sequence). The CDR3 DNA is TGTGCCAGCAGCCGGACCCAGGTCGCCTCCAAGGTGAACATTCAGTACTTC. Translated: CASSRTQVASKVNIQYF.

This clone was seen just once. The chain's CDR3 is CASSYQGGTEAFF. The DNA for the CDR3 is TGTGCCAGCAGTTACCAGGGAGGCACTGAAGCTTTCTTT. The rearrangement uses TRBV6-5 and TRBJ1-1, with D perhaps TRBD1 (5 bases). The CDR3 runs 13 residues. Germline CDR1 reads MNHEY; CDR2 reads SVGAGI. V gave up 2 bases and J gave up 4 bases, with 8 bases separating them.

This sequence joins TRBV23-1 and TRBJ2-1; 9 bases align to TRBD1. TRBV23-1 qualifies as an ORF whose function is uncertain. The CDR3 has 12 residues. V was clipped by 3 bases and J by 11 bases; unmatched bases: 2. CDR3 sequence: CASSQGQGKQFF. DNA for the CDR3: TGCGCCAGCAGTCAGGGACAGGGTAAGCAGTTCTTC.

This chain links TRBV5-4 with TRBJ2-1, with no clear D. This CDR3 is built from 15 residues. The ends were cut back, 0 bases at V and 0 bases at J, with 7 bases in the middle. Germline V gives CDR1 SGHNT, CDR2 YYREEE (reference sequence). The CDR3 nucleotides are TGTGCCAGCAGCTTGGTAGCCAGCTCCTACAATGAGCAGTTCTTC. It is translated as CASSLVASSYNEQFF.

V gene TRBV30 combines with J gene TRBJ2-7, with 7 bases aligning to TRBD2. CDR3 length: 13 amino acids. CDR1 is GTSNPN and CDR2 is SVGIG in the germline V gene (reference sequence). After removal of 0 bases from V and 6 bases from J, the junction contained 5 bases not matched to a gene. Written as DNA, the CDR3 is TGTGCCTGGAGTGTGGGGAGGGCGGCCGAGCAGTACTTC. Translating gives CAWSVGRAAEQYF.

The chain is built from TRBV5-1 and TRBJ2-7; D may be TRBD2 (6 bases). V was trimmed by 4 bases and J by 0 bases, leaving 8 bases between them. Germline-derived CDR1 and CDR2 are SGHRS and YFSETQ. The CDR3 runs 13 residues. The CDR3, as DNA: TGCGCCAGCAGCCGGGACTTCTCCTACGAGCAGTACTTC. Its protein is CASSRDFSYEQYF.

V gene TRBV9 combines with J gene TRBJ1-2; perhaps TRBD1 as D (5 bases). Trimming shortened V by 0 bases and J by 9 bases, and 12 bases separated the two germline ends. The CDR3 is 13 amino acids. CDR1 and CDR2 (germline): SGDLS, YYNGEE. The CDR3 DNA sequence: TGTGCCAGCAGCGTAGGGAGGGGCCCTAGCTACACCTTC. It translates to CASSVGRGPSYTF.

The V and J genes are TRBV6-2 or TRBV6-3 and TRBJ2-7, with D perhaps matching TRBD2 (6 bases). CDR3 size: 13 residues. V was trimmed by 5 bases and J by 7 bases, leaving 15 bases between them. CDR1 MNHEY and CDR2 SVGEGT come from the germline V gene. CDR3 region: CASSRDSFGEQYF. In nucleotides, the CDR3 is TGTGCCAGCAGTCGGGACTCTTTTGGAGAGCAGTACTTC.

The chain employs TRBV19 and TRBJ1-5, with D tentatively TRBD1 (5 bases). Germline CDR1 LNHDA, CDR2 SQIVND (reference sequence). CDR3 length: 14 amino acids. Trimming pared 4 bases from V and 3 bases from J, leaving 10 bases between. The CDR3 bases are TGTGCCAGTAGTACCACAGGAAACAATCAGCCCCAGCATTTT. Its translation is CASSTTGNNQPQHF. The full variable domain, in which reference TRBV19 and TRBJ1-5 provide the parts outside the CDR3, is DGGITQSPKYLFRKEGQNVTLSCEQNLNHDAMYWYRQDPGQGLRLIYYSQIVNDFQKGDIAEGYSVSREKKESFPLTVTSAQKNPTAFYLCASSTTGNNQPQHFGDGTRLSIL.